This T cell receptor beta chain was sequenced for a study of Ad26.COV2.S vaccination and SARS-CoV-2 variants. Overall study: Within the COV1001 Ad26.COV2.S trial arm, the donor was enrolled.

Only in-frame clones appear in the TCRdb table, and some are missing; sequencing was by immunoSEQ multiplex PCR. The data contain under 550,000 clones, approximately 90% of them singletons. This CDR3 has 15 amino acids. The V gene lost 3 bases and the J gene lost 8 bases, with 20 bases spanning the gap. From germline, CDR1 is GTSNPN and CDR2 SVGIG (reference sequence). Treatment described: some 19 received Ad26.COV2.S at low or high dose, single or two shots; 5 received placebo; per-sample allocation not given. Day 63 after the first vaccine or placebo injection was the time point for sampling. Points from the study as a whole: TCR breadth and depth estimates may have understated total T cell responses.

Turning to this clone: Its antigen remains unknown.

The chain recombines TRBV30 with TRBJ2-1; TRBD2 might be the D (6 bases). The source was peripheral blood, collected in a trial of Ad26.COV2.S vaccine versus placebo. This receptor was taken from a person between 18 and 65 years old who received the Ad26.COV2.S COVID-19 vaccine or a placebo. The CDR3: CAWRGGALFGDEQFF. The CDR3 DNA reads TGTGCCTGGAGGGGCGGGGCCCTGTTTGGGGATGAGCAGTTCTTC.